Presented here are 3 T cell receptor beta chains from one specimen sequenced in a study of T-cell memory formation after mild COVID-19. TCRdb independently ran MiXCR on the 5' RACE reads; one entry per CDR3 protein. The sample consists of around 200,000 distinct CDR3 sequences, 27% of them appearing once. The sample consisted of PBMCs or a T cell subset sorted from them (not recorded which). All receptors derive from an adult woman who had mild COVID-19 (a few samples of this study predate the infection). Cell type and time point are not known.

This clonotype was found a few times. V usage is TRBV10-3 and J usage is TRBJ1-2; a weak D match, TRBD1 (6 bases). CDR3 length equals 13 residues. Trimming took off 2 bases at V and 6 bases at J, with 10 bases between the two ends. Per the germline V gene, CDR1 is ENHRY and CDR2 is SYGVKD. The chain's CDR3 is CAISEPGHHGYTF. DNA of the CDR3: TGTGCCATCAGTGAGCCGGGACACCATGGCTACACCTTC.

In nucleotides, the CDR3 is TGTGCCAGTAGGGAGACAGGGATCGATCAGCCCCAGCATTTT. It specifies CASRETGIDQPQHF. The chain combines TRBV19 with TRBJ1-5, with 7 bases aligning to TRBD1. Germline CDR1 is LNHDA and CDR2 is SQIVND (reference sequence). V was clipped by 6 bases and J by 5 bases; unmatched bases: 7. The CDR3 has 14 amino acids.

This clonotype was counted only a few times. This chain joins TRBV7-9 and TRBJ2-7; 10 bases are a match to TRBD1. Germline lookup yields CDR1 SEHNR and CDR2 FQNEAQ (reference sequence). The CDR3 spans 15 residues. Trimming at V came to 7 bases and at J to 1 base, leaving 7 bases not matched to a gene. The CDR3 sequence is CASNAPGQGSYEQYF. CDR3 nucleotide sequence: TGTGCCAGCAACGCGCCGGGACAGGGGTCCTACGAGCAGTACTTC.